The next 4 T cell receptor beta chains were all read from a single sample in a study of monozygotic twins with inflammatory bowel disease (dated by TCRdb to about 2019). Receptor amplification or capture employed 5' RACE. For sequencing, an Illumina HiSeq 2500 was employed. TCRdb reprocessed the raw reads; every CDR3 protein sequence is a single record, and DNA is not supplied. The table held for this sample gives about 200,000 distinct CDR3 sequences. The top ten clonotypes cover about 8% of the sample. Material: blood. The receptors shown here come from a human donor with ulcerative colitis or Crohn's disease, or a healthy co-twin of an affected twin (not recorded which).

CDR3 sequence: CSAPRLAGGTYEQYF. V gene TRBV20-1 combines with J gene TRBJ2-7; TCRdb reports TRBD2, a call that lacks DNA to check it against. The CDR3 length is 15 residues. Germline loops: CDR1 DFQATT, CDR2 SNEGSKA (reference sequence).

The CDR3 loop is CSARTQVSYEQYF. The V call is TRBV20-1, the J call TRBJ2-7. This CDR3 contains 13 residues. Germline assignment: CDR1 DFQATT and CDR2 SNEGSKA (reference sequence).

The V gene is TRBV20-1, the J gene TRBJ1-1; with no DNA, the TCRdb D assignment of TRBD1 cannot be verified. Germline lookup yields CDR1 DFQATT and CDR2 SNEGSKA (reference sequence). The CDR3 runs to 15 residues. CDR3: CSARRPGQRNTEAFF.

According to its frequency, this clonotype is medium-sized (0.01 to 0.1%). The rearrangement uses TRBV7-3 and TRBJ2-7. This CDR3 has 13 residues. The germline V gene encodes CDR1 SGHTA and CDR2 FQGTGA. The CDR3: CASSLTASYEQYF.